The clone carrying this T cell receptor (beta chain) occurred a few times. The target antigen is unknown. The entry originates in a study of regulatory T cells in long-lasting Graves disease. Study findings and constraints: For persistent Graves' patients, TCR diversity was lower than for newly diagnosed ones. Preferential use of TRBV28, TRBJ1-2 and TRBJ2-5 was seen in persistent disease.

Combining iRepertoire HTBI primers with Arm-PCR of CDR3 regions, the authors built TCR beta libraries. Using its own MiXCR run on the multiplex PCR reads, TCRdb lists one record per CDR3 protein. The sample lists 700,000 or so distinct CDR3 sequences, roughly 30% occurring once. The CDR3 totals 16 residues. V shed 3 bases and J 5 bases; nucleotides not matched to a gene: 10. Germline V gene lookup returns CDR1 SGHNT and CDR2 YENEEA. Time point denoted: persistent/refractory GD, antithyroid drugs over 5 years with positive TRAb. PBMC RNA served as the TCR library source. Graves' disease diagnoses followed American Thyroid Association guidelines.

The clonotype comes from a female donor with Graves disease. Specimen: peripheral blood mononuclear cells (PBMCs), collected when the disease was refractory, from a patient treated with antithyroid drugs. V usage is TRBV11-3 and J usage is TRBJ2-7; 10 bases are a match to TRBD1. CDR3 DNA: TGTGCCAGCAGCTTGGGACCGGGACAGGGGAAAAACGAGCAGTACTTC. The encoded protein is CASSLGPGQGKNEQYF.